The rows below give T cell receptor beta chains drawn from one sample of a study of beta chain features in type 1 diabetes. Using immunoSEQ multiplex PCR, the repertoire was profiled, and TCRdb retains in-frame clones only, with some absent. The table lists 280,000 or so clones, 15% of them singletons. What was sequenced was naive CD4+ T cells from blood. The origin of the receptors is a man between 18 and 35 years old with type 1 diabetes. Each CDR3 is given with its conserved first and last residue. A D gene is named only where the DNA matches it firmly. Rows give clone size only sometimes, using once, few, many, or a class for an expanded clone.

j_call: TRBJ1-2
v_call: TRBV18
d_call: TRBD1
clone_size: once
cdr3_nt: TGTGCCAGCTCACCGAGAGCCGGACAGGGGCTCTATGGCTACACCTTC
cdr3_aa: CASSPRAGQGLYGYTF

j_call: TRBJ2-5
v_call: TRBV27
d_call: TRBD1
clone_size: NA
cdr3_nt: TGTGCCAGCAGTTTCCGGGACAGGGTAGGGGAGACCCAGTACTTC
cdr3_aa: CASSFRDRVGETQYF

j_call: TRBJ1-2
v_call: TRBV18
d_call: NA
clone_size: NA
cdr3_nt: TGTGCCAGCTCACCACGAGAGGGGGACTATGGCTACACCTTC
cdr3_aa: CASSPREGDYGYTF

j_call: TRBJ2-5
v_call: TRBV4-2
d_call: NA
clone_size: few
cdr3_nt: TGTGCCAGCAGCCAAGAACGGGGAGAGACCCAGTACTTC
cdr3_aa: CASSQERGETQYF

j_call: TRBJ2-1
v_call: TRBV7-9
d_call: TRBD2
clone_size: NA
cdr3_nt: TGTGCCAGCAGCTCACGGCCAAGGACTAGCGGGAGGGCCATCGATGAGCAGTTCTTC
cdr3_aa: CASSSRPRTSGRAIDEQFF

j_call: TRBJ2-1
v_call: TRBV27
d_call: NA
clone_size: NA
cdr3_nt: TGTGCCAGCAGTTCCCAGGGGTGGCCCTACAATGAGCAGTTCTTC
cdr3_aa: CASSSQGWPYNEQFF

j_call: TRBJ2-3
v_call: TRBV6-5
d_call: NA
clone_size: few
cdr3_nt: TGTGCCAGCAGTTACCTATATACGCAGTATTTT
cdr3_aa: CASSYLYTQYF

j_call: TRBJ2-7
v_call: TRBV30
d_call: NA
clone_size: NA
cdr3_nt: TGTGCCTGGAGTTTAGGGACTTCCGCCTACGAGCAGTACTTC
cdr3_aa: CAWSLGTSAYEQYF

j_call: TRBJ2-7
v_call: TRBV19
d_call: NA
clone_size: NA
cdr3_nt: TGTGCCAGTAGTATCACCCCCCCAGGCTACGAGCAGTACTTC
cdr3_aa: CASSITPPGYEQYF

j_call: TRBJ2-1
v_call: TRBV7-2
d_call: TRBD2
clone_size: NA
cdr3_nt: TGTGCCAGCAGCCCAAGCGGGAGTCTCTACAATGAGCAGTTCTTC
cdr3_aa: CASSPSGSLYNEQFF

j_call: TRBJ1-1
v_call: TRBV6-5
d_call: NA
clone_size: NA
cdr3_nt: TGTGCCAGCAGTTACGGCGGGGGCACTGAAGCTTTCTTT
cdr3_aa: CASSYGGGTEAFF

j_call: TRBJ2-3
v_call: TRBV30
d_call: TRBD2
clone_size: NA
cdr3_nt: TGTGCCTGGAATACCGGACTAGCGGGTACAGATACGCAGTATTTT
cdr3_aa: CAWNTGLAGTDTQYF

j_call: TRBJ1-2
v_call: TRBV2
d_call: NA
clone_size: NA
cdr3_nt: TGTGCCAGCCACGGGAGGGACTATGGCTACACCTTC
cdr3_aa: CASHGRDYGYTF

j_call: TRBJ2-7
v_call: TRBV6-5
d_call: NA
clone_size: few
cdr3_nt: TGTGCCAGTTATAGCGTTTCCTACGAGCAGTACTTC
cdr3_aa: CASYSVSYEQYF

j_call: TRBJ1-5
v_call: TRBV2
d_call: NA
clone_size: NA
cdr3_nt: TGTGCCAGCAGGGAACAGGGCAATCAGCCCCAGCATTTT
cdr3_aa: CASREQGNQPQHF

j_call: TRBJ2-4
v_call: TRBV30
d_call: TRBD1
clone_size: NA
cdr3_nt: TGTGCCTGGAGAGGGCCGGTGGGACAGGTGACTCCGCTAGCCAAAAACATTCAGTACTTC
cdr3_aa: CAWRGPVGQVTPLAKNIQYF

j_call: TRBJ1-2
v_call: TRBV5-6
d_call: NA
clone_size: NA
cdr3_nt: TGTGCCAGCAGCTGGGGAGGGGTGATCTATGGCTACACCTTC
cdr3_aa: CASSWGGVIYGYTF

j_call: TRBJ1-2
v_call: TRBV7-2
d_call: TRBD1
clone_size: few
cdr3_nt: TGTGCCAGCAGCCCGGGACAGGACTATGGCTACACCTTC
cdr3_aa: CASSPGQDYGYTF

j_call: TRBJ2-7
v_call: TRBV5-4
d_call: TRBD2
clone_size: few
cdr3_nt: TGTGCCAGCAGCTCCCTCGGGACTAGCGGGAGCCACGAGCAGTACTTC
cdr3_aa: CASSSLGTSGSHEQYF

j_call: TRBJ2-7
v_call: TRBV19
d_call: NA
clone_size: few
cdr3_nt: TGTGCCAGTAGTAGGCTAGCCTCCGACGAGCAGTACTTC
cdr3_aa: CASSRLASDEQYF

j_call: TRBJ2-3
v_call: TRBV28
d_call: NA
clone_size: few
cdr3_nt: TGTGCCAGCAGTCGAGGTTTCGCGCAGTATTTT
cdr3_aa: CASSRGFAQYF

j_call: TRBJ2-7
v_call: TRBV7-9
d_call: NA
clone_size: NA
cdr3_nt: TGTGCCAGCAGCCTCAGGAGAGACAGCTACGAGCAGTACTTC
cdr3_aa: CASSLRRDSYEQYF

j_call: TRBJ2-1
v_call: TRBV2
d_call: TRBD2
clone_size: NA
cdr3_nt: TGTGCCAGCAGTGGGACTAGCCGAAACAATGAGCAGTTCTTC
cdr3_aa: CASSGTSRNNEQFF

j_call: TRBJ2-3
v_call: TRBV10-3
d_call: NA
clone_size: few
cdr3_nt: TGTGCCATCAGTGAGACAGGGTCTAGCACAGATACGCAGTATTTT
cdr3_aa: CAISETGSSTDTQYF

j_call: TRBJ1-3
v_call: TRBV10-3
d_call: NA
clone_size: NA
cdr3_nt: TGTGCCATCAGTGCCGCCACTCTGGGAAACACCATATATTTT
cdr3_aa: CAISAATLGNTIYF

j_call: TRBJ2-1
v_call: TRBV30
d_call: TRBD2
clone_size: NA
cdr3_nt: TGTGCCTGGAGTAAGACTAGCGGGAGCTACAATGAGCAGTTCTTC
cdr3_aa: CAWSKTSGSYNEQFF

j_call: TRBJ2-5
v_call: TRBV4-1
d_call: NA
clone_size: few
cdr3_nt: TGCGCCAGCAGCCAAGATTTGCGGGCCTCGCGGGAGACCCAGTACTTC
cdr3_aa: CASSQDLRASRETQYF

j_call: TRBJ2-1
v_call: TRBV30
d_call: NA
clone_size: few
cdr3_nt: TGTGCCTGGAGTGGCGCGAATTTGTATGAGCAGTTCTTC
cdr3_aa: CAWSGANLYEQFF

j_call: TRBJ2-7
v_call: TRBV9
d_call: NA
clone_size: few
cdr3_nt: TGTGCCAGCAGCCCAGACCCGTCGGGGGTCTACGAGCAGTACTTC
cdr3_aa: CASSPDPSGVYEQYF

j_call: TRBJ2-7
v_call: TRBV6-5
d_call: NA
clone_size: NA
cdr3_nt: TGTGCCAGCAGTTACTCGGGGGGACGGAACTACGAGCAGTACTTC
cdr3_aa: CASSYSGGRNYEQYF

j_call: TRBJ2-3
v_call: TRBV6-5
d_call: TRBD2
clone_size: NA
cdr3_nt: TGTGCCAGCAGACAAACAGCGGGGCGCACAGATACGCAGTATTTT
cdr3_aa: CASRQTAGRTDTQYF

j_call: TRBJ1-5
v_call: TRBV5-1
d_call: NA
clone_size: few
cdr3_nt: TGCGCCAGCAGCTTGGTCCCCGGGACTGATAATCAGCCCCAGCATTTT
cdr3_aa: CASSLVPGTDNQPQHF

j_call: TRBJ2-1
v_call: TRBV2
d_call: TRBD2
clone_size: NA
cdr3_nt: TGTGCCAGCAGTCCAAGCGGGAGCGGTATCGTTGATGAGCAGTTCTTC
cdr3_aa: CASSPSGSGIVDEQFF

j_call: TRBJ2-7
v_call: TRBV28
d_call: TRBD1
clone_size: few
cdr3_nt: TGTGCCAGCAGGCAGGGACAGATCACCTACGAGCAGTACTTC
cdr3_aa: CASRQGQITYEQYF

j_call: TRBJ2-1
v_call: TRBV5-8
d_call: NA
clone_size: few
cdr3_nt: TGTGCCAGCAGCTTGGCGACAGTTACCCATCGTGAGCAGTTCTTC
cdr3_aa: CASSLATVTHREQFF

j_call: TRBJ1-2
v_call: TRBV13
d_call: NA
clone_size: NA
cdr3_nt: TGTGCCAGCAGCTCTGGGCATAACTATGGCTACACCTTC
cdr3_aa: CASSSGHNYGYTF

j_call: TRBJ2-6
v_call: TRBV4-1
d_call: TRBD2
clone_size: few
cdr3_nt: TGCGCCAGCAGCCAATGGACTAGCGGGGGGGGCTCTGGGGCCAACGTCCTGACTTTC
cdr3_aa: CASSQWTSGGGSGANVLTF

j_call: TRBJ2-1
v_call: TRBV2
d_call: NA
clone_size: NA
cdr3_nt: TGTGCCAGCAGACCGGACTGGAACAATGAGCAGTTCTTC
cdr3_aa: CASRPDWNNEQFF

j_call: TRBJ2-3
v_call: TRBV12-5
d_call: TRBD1
clone_size: NA
cdr3_nt: TGTGCTAGTGGTCTCGGGACAGGGGGCACAGATACGCAGTATTTT
cdr3_aa: CASGLGTGGTDTQYF

j_call: TRBJ2-1
v_call: TRBV6-1
d_call: NA
clone_size: NA
cdr3_nt: TGTGCCAGCAGTGGCAACAGGGCAACGTCCTACAATGAGCAGTTCTTC
cdr3_aa: CASSGNRATSYNEQFF

j_call: TRBJ1-5
v_call: TRBV30
d_call: TRBD1
clone_size: few
cdr3_nt: TGTGCCTGGAGCGTAACAGGGGGCAGCCCGGCCCAGCATTTT
cdr3_aa: CAWSVTGGSPAQHF

j_call: TRBJ1-5
v_call: TRBV10-3
d_call: NA
clone_size: NA
cdr3_nt: TGTGCCATCAGTGAGTCTTATAGCAATCAGCCCCAGCATTTT
cdr3_aa: CAISESYSNQPQHF

j_call: TRBJ1-1
v_call: TRBV5-1
d_call: NA
clone_size: NA
cdr3_nt: TGCGCCAGCAGCATCGGACAGCCTGGGGCTGAAGCTTTCTTT
cdr3_aa: CASSIGQPGAEAFF